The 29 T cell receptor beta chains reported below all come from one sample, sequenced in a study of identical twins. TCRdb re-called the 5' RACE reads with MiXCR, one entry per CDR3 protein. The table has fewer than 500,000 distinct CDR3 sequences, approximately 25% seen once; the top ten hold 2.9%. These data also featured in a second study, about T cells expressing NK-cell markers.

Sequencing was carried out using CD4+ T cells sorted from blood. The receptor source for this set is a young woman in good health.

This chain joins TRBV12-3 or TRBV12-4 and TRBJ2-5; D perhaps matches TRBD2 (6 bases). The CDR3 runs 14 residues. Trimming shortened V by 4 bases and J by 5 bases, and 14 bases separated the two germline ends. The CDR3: CASSWNGGEETQYF. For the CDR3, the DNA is TGTGCCAGCAGTTGGAACGGGGGTGAGGAGACCCAGTACTTC.

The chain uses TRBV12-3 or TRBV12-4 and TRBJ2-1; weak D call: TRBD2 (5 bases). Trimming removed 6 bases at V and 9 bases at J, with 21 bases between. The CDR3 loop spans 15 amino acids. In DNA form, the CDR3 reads TGTGCCAGCAGCGCAGCGAGGGTAGGTTTCGGTGAGCAGTTCTTC. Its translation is CASSAARVGFGEQFF.

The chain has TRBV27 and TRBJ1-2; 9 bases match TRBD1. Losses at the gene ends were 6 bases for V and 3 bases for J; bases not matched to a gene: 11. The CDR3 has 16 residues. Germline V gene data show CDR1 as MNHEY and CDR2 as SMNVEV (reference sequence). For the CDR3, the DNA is TGTGCCAGCAGAAGGGACAGGGTTGGGTTTGACTATGGCTACACCTTC. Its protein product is CASRRDRVGFDYGYTF.

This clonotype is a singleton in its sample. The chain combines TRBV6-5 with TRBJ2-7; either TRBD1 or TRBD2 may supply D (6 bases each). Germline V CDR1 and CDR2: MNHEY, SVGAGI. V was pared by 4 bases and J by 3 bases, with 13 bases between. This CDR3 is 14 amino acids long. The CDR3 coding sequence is TGTGCCAGCAGTTCCCTAGGGGGGCACTACGAGCAGTACTTC. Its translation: CASSSLGGHYEQYF.

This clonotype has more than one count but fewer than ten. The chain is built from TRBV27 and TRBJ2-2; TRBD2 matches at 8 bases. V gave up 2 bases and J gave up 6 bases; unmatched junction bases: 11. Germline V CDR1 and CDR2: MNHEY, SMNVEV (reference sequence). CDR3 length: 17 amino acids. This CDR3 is CASSLSRGRPSPGELFF. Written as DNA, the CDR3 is TGTGCCAGCAGTTTAAGTCGCGGGAGGCCTTCCCCCGGGGAGCTGTTTTTT.

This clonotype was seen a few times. The CDR3 coding sequence is TGTGCCAGCGCGTCCGGACAGGGGTTTTTCAATCAGCCCCAGCATTTT. Translating gives CASASGQGFFNQPQHF. V and J are TRBV6-1 and TRBJ1-5; TRBD1 matches at 9 bases. V dropped 8 bases and J dropped 3; count of bases not matched to a gene: 11. This CDR3 contains 16 residues. The germline V gene encodes CDR1 MNHNS and CDR2 SASEGT.

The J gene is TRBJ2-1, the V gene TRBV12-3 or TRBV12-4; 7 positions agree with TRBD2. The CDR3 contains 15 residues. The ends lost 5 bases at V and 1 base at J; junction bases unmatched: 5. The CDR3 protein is CASSPVGGSYNEQFF. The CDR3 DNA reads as TGTGCCAGCAGTCCCGTCGGGGGGTCCTACAATGAGCAGTTCTTC.

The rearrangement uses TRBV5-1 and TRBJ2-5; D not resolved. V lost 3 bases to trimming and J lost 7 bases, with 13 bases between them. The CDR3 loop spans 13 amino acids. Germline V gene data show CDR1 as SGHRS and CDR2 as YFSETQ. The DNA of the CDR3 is TGCGCCAGCAGCTCGTATTCTCGTGGGACCCAGTACTTC. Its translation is CASSSYSRGTQYF.

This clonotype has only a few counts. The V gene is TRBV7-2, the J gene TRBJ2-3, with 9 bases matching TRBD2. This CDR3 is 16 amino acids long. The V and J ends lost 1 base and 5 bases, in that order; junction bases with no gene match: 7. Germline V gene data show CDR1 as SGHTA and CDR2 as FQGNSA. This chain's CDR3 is CASSLVVAGEGDTQYF. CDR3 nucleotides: TGTGCCAGCAGCTTAGTTGTAGCGGGGGAGGGAGATACGCAGTATTTT.

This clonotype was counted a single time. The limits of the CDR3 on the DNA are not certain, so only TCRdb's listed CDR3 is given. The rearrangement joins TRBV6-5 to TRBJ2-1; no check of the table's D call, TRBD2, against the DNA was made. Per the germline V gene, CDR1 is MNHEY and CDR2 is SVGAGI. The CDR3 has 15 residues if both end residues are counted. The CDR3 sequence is CASSSSTSGYNEQFF.

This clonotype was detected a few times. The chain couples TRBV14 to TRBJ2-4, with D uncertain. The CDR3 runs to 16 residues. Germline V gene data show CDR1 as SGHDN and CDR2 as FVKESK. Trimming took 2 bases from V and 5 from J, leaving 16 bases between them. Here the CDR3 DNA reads TGTGCCAGCAGCCAATTCGTAGGTCTAGGCCAAAACATTCAGTACTTC. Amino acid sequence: CASSQFVGLGQNIQYF.

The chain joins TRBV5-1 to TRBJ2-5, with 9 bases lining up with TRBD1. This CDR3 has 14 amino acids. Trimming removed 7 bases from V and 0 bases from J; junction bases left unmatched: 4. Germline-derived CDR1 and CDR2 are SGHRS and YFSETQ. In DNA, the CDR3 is TGCGCCAGCCACCGGGACAGGGACCAAGAGACCCAGTACTTC. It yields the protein CASHRDRDQETQYF.

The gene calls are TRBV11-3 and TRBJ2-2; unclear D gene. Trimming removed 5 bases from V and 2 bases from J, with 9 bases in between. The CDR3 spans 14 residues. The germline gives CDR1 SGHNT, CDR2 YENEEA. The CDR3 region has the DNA TGTGCCAGCAGCCGATTTACTAACACCGGGGAGCTGTTTTTT. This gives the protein CASSRFTNTGELFF.

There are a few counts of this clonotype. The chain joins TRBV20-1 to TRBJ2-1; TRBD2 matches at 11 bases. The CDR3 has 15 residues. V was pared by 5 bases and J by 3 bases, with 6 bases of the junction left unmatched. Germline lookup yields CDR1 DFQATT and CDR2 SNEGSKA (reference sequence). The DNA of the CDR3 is TGCAGTGCTTCGGGACTAGCGGACTTCTACAATGAGCAGTTCTTC. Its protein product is CSASGLADFYNEQFF.

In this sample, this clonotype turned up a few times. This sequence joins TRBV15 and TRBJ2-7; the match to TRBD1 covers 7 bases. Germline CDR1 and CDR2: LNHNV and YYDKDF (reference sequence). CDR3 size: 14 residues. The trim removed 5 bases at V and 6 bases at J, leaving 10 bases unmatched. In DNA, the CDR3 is TGTGCCACCAGCCGTGACAGGGTAGGAAGCGAGCAGTACTTC. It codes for CATSRDRVGSEQYF.

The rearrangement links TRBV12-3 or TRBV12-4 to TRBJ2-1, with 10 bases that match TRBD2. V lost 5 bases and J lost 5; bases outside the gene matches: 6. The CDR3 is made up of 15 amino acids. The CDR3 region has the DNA TGTGCCAGCAGTCGGGCCGGACTAGCGGACAATGAGCAGTTCTTC. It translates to CASSRAGLADNEQFF.

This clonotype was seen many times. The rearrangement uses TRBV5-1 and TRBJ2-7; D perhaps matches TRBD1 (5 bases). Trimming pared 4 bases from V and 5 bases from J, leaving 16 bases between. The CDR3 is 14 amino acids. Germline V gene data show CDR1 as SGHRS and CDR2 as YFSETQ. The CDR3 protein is CASSLRQMMDEQYF. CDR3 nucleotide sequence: TGCGCCAGCAGCCTCCGACAGATGATGGACGAGCAGTACTTC.

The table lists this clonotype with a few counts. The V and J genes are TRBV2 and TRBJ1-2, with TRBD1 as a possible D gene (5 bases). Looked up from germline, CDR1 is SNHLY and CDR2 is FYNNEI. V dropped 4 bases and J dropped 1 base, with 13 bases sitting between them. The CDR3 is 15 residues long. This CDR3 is CASSAGQFLNYGYTF. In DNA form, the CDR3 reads TGTGCCAGCAGTGCAGGACAATTCCTTAACTATGGCTACACCTTC.

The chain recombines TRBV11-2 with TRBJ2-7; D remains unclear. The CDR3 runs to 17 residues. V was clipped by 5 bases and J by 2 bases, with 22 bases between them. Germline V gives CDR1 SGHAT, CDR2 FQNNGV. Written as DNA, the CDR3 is TGTGCCAGCAGCCTTCGAACAGCCAAAACTGAAACCTACGAGCAGTACTTC. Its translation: CASSLRTAKTETYEQYF.

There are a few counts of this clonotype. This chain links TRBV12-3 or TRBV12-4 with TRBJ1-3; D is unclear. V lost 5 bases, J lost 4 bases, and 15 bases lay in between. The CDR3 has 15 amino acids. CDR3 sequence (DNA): TGTGCCAGCAGTCCCGCCCCCCTTTGGGGAAACACCATATATTTT. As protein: CASSPAPLWGNTIYF.

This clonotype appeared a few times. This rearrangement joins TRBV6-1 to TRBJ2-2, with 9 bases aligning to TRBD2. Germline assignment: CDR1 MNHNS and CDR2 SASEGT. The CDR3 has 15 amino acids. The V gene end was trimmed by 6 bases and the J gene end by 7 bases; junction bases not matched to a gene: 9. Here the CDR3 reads CASRKIAGEVGELFF. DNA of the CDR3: TGTGCCAGCAGGAAGATAGCGGGAGAGGTCGGGGAGCTGTTTTTT.

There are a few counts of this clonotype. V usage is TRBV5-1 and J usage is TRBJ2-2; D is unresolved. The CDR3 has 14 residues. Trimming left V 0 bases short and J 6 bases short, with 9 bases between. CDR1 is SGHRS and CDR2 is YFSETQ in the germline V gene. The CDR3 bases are TGCGCCAGCAGCTTGGCGGGTGATTCCGGGGAGCTGTTTTTT. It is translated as CASSLAGDSGELFF.

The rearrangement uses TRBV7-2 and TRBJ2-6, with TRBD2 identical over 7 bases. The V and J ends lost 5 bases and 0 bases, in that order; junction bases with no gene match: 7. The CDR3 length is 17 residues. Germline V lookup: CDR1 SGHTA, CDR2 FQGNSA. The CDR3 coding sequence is TGTGCCAGCAGCCCCCGGGGAGGGACCTCTGGGGCCAACGTCCTGACTTTC. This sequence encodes CASSPRGGTSGANVLTF. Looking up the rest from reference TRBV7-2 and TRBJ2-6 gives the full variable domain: GAGVSQSPSNKVTEKGKDVELRCDPISGHTALYWYRQSLGQGLEFLIYFQGNSAPDKSGLPSDRFSAERTGGSVSTLTIQRTQQEDSAVYLCASSPRGGTSGANVLTFGAGSRLTVL.

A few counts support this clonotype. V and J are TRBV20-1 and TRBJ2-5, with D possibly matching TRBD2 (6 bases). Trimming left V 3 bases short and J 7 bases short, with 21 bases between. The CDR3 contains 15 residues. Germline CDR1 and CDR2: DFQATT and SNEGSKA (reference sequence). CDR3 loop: CSASPPGVQGSTQYF. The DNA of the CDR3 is TGCAGTGCTAGCCCCCCGGGGGTGCAGGGATCGACCCAGTACTTC.

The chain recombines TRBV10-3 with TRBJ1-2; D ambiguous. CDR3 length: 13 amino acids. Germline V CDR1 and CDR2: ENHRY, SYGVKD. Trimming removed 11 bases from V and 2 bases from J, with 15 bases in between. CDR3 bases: TGTGCCGTCGGGAGTGGGATCAACTATGGCTACACCTTC. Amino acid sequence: CAVGSGINYGYTF.

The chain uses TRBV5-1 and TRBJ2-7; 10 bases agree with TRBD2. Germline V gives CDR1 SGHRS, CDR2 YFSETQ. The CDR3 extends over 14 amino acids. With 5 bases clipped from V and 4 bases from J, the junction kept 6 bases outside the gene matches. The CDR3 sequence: CASRDQRGGYEQYF. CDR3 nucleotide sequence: TGCGCCAGCAGGGACCAGCGGGGGGGTTACGAGCAGTACTTC.

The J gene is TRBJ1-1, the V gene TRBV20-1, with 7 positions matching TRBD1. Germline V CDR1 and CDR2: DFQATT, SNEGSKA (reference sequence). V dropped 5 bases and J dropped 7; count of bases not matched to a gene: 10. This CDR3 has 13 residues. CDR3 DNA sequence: TGCAGTGCTTGGAGAACAGGGGCCAGTGAAGCTTTCTTT. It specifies CSAWRTGASEAFF.

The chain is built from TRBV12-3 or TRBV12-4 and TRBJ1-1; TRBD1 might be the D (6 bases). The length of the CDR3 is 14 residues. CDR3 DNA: TGTGCAACCCGAATAGGGGGGGTTAACACTGAAGCTTTCTTT. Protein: CATRIGGVNTEAFF.

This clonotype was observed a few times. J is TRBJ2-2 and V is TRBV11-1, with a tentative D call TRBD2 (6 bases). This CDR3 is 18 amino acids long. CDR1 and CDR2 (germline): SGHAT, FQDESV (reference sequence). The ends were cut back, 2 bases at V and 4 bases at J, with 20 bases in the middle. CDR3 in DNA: TGTGCCAGCAGCTTACTTTTCGGAGGGCCTCGGGGCACCGGGGAGCTGTTTTTT. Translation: CASSLLFGGPRGTGELFF.